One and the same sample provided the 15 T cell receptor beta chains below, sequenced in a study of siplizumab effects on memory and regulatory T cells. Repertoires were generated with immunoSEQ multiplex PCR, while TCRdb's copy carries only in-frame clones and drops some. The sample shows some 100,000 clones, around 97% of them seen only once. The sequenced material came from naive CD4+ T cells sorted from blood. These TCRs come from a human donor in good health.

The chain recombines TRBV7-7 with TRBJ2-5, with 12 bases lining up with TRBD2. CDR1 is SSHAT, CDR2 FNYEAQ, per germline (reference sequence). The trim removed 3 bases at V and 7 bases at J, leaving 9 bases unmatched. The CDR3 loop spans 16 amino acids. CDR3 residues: CASSLGRTSGVGTQYF. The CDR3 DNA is TGTGCCAGCAGCTTGGGGCGGACTAGCGGGGTTGGGACCCAGTACTTC.

CDR3 loop: CASGTSDYSEKLFF. In DNA form, the CDR3 reads TGTGCTAGTGGCACGAGCGATTATAGTGAAAAACTGTTTTTT. The chain recombines TRBV12-5 with TRBJ1-4; D call uncertain. Germline CDR1 LGHNT, CDR2 FRNRAP. This CDR3 is built from 14 residues. Trimming took off 6 bases at V and 7 bases at J, with 15 bases between the two ends.

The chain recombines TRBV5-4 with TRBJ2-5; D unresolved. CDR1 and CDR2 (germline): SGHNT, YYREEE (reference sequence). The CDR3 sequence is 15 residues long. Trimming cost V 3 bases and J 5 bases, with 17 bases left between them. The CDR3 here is CASSYSGLWKETQYF. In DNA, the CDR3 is TGTGCCAGCAGCTATTCCGGGCTGTGGAAGGAGACCCAGTACTTC.

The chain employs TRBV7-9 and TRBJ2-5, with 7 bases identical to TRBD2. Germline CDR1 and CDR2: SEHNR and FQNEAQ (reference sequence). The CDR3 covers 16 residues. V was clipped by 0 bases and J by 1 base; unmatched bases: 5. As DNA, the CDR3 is TGTGCCAGCAGCTTAGCTATCGGGGGGACCCAAGAGACCCAGTACTTC. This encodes CASSLAIGGTQETQYF.

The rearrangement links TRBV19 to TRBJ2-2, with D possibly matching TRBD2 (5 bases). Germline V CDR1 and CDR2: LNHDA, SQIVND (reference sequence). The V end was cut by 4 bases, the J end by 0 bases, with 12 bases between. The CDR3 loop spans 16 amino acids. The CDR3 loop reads CASSSLLAPNTGELFF. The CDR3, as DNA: TGTGCCAGTAGTAGCCTCCTAGCACCGAACACCGGGGAGCTGTTTTTT.

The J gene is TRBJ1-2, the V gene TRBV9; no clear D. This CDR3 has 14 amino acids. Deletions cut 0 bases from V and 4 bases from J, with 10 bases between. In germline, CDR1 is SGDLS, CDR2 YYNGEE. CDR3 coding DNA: TGTGCCAGCAGCGTAGACGGGTTCGGCTATGGCTACACCTTC. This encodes CASSVDGFGYGYTF.

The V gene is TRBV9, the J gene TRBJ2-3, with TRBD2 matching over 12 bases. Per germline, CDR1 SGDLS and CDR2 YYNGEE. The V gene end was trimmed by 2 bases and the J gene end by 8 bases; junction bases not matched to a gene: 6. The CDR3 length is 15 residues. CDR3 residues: CASSVTSGGPGTQYF. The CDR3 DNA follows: TGTGCCAGCAGCGTTACTAGCGGGGGGCCGGGTACGCAGTATTTT.

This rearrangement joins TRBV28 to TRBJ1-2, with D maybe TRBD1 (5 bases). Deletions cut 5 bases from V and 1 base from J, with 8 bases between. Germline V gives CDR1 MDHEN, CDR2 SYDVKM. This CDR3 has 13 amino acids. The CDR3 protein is CASSRQNNYGYTF. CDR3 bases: TGTGCCAGCAGTCGACAGAATAACTATGGCTACACCTTC.

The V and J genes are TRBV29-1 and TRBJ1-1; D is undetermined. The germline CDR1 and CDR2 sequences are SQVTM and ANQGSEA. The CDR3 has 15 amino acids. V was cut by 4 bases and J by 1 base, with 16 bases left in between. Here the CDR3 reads CSVADVGGWNTEAFF. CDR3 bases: TGCAGCGTTGCGGACGTCGGAGGATGGAACACTGAAGCTTTCTTT.

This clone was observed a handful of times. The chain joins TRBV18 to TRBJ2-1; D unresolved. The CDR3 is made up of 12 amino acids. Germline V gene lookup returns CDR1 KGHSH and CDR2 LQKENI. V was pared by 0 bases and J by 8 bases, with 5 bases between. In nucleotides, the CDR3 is TGTGCCAGCTCACCACCTACGGATGAGCAGTTCTTC. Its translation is CASSPPTDEQFF.

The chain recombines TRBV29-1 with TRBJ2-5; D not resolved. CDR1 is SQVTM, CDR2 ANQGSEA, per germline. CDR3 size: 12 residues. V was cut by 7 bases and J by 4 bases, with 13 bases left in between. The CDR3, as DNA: TGCAGCGCCGGAAGGCAGTCAGAGACCCAGTACTTC. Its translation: CSAGRQSETQYF.

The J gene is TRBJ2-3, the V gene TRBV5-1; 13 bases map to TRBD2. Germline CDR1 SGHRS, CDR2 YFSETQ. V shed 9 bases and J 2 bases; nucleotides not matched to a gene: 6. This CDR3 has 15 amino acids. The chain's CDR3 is CATGLAGDHTDTQYF. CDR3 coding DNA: TGCGCCACCGGACTAGCGGGGGACCACACAGATACGCAGTATTTT.

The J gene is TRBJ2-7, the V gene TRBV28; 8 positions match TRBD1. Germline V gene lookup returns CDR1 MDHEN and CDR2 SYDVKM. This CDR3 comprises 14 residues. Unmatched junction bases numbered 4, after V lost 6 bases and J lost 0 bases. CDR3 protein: CASSRTGTSYEQYF. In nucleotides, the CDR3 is TGTGCCAGCAGCAGGACAGGGACCTCCTACGAGCAGTACTTC.

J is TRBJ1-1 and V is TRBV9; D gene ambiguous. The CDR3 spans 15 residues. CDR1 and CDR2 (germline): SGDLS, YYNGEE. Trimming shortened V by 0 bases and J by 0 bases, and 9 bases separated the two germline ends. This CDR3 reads CASSVAPLMNTEAFF. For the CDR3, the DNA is TGTGCCAGCAGCGTAGCGCCTCTTATGAACACTGAAGCTTTCTTT.

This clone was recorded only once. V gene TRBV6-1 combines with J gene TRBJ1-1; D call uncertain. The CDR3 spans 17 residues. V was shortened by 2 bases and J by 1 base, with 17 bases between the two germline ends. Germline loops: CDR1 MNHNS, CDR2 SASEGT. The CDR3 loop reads CASSERTTWRPNTEAFF. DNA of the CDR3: TGTGCCAGCAGTGAACGGACTACCTGGCGACCGAACACTGAAGCTTTCTTT.